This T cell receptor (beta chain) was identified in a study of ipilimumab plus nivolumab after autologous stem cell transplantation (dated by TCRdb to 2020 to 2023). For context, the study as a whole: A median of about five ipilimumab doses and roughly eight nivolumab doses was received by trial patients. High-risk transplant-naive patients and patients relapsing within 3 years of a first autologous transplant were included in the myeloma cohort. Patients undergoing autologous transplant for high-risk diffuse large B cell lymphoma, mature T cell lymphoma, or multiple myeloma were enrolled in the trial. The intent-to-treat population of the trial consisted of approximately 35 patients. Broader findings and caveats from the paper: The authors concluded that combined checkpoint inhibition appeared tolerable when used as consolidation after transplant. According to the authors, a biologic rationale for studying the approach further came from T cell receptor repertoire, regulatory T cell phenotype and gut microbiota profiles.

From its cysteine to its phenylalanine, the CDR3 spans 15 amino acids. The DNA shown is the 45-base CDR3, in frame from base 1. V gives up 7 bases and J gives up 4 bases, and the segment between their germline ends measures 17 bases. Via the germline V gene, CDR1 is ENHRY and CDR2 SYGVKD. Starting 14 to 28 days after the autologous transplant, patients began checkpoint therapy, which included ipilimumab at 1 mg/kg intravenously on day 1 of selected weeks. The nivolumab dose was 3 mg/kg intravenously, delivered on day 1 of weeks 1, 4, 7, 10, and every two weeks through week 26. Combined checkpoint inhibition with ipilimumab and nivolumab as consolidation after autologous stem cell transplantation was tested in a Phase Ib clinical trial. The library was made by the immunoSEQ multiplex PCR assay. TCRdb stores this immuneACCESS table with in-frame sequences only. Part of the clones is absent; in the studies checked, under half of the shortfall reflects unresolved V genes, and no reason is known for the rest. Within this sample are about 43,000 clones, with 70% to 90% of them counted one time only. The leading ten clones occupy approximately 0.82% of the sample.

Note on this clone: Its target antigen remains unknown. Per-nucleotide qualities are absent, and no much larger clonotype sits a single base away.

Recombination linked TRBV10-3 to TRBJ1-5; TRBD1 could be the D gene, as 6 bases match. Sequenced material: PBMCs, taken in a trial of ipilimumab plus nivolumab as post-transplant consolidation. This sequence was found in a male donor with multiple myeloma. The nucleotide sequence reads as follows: TGTGCCATCATGGAAGAGGGGGGGGCAAATCAGCCCCAGCATTTT. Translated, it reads CAIMEEGGANQPQHF.